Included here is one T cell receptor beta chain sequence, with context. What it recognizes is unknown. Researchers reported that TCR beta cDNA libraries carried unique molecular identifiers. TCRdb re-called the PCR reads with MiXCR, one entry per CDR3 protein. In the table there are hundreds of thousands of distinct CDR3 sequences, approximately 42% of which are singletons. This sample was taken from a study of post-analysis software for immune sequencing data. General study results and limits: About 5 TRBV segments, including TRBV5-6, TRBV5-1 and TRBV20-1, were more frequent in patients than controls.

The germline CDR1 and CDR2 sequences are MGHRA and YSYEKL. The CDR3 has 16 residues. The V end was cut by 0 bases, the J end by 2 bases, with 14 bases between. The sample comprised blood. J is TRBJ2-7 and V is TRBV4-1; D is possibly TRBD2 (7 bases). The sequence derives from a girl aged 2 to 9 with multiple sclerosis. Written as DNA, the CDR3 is TGCGCCAGCAGCCAAGAAGGGGGGGCCCTAGCCTACGAGCAGTACTTC. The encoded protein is CASSQEGGALAYEQYF.